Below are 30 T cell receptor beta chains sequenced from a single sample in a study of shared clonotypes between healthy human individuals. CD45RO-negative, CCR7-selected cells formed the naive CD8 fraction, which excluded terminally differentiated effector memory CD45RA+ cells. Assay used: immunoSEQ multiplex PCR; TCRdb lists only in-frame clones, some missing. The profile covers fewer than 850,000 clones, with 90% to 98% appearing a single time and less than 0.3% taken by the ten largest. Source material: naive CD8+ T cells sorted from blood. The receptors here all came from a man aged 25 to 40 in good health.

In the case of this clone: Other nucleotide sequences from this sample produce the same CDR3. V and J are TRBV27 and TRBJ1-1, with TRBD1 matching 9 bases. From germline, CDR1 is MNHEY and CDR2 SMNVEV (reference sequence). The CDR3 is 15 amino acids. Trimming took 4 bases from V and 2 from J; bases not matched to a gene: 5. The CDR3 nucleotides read TGTGCCAGCAGTTCCCGACAGGGGGTCAACACTGAAGCTTTCTTT. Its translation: CASSSRQGVNTEAFF.

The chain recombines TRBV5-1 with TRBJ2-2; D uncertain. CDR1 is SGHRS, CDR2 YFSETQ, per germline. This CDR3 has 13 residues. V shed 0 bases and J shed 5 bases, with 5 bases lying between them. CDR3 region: CASSLDITGELFF. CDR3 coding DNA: TGCGCCAGCAGCTTGGACATAACCGGGGAGCTGTTTTTT.

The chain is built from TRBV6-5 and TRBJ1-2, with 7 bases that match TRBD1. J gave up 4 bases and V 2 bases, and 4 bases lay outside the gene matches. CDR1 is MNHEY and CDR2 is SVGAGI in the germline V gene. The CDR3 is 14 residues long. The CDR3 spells CASSYLGTVYGYTF. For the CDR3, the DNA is TGTGCCAGCAGTTACCTCGGGACAGTCTATGGCTACACCTTC.

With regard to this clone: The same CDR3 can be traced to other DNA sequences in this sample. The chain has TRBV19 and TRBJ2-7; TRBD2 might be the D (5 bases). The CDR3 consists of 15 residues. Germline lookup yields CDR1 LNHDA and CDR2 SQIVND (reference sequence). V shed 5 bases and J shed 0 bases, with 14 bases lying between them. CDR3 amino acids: CASSPWTGSSYEQYF. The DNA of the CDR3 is TGTGCCAGTAGTCCTTGGACTGGAAGCTCCTACGAGCAGTACTTC. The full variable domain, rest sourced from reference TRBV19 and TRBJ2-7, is DGGITQSPKYLFRKEGQNVTLSCEQNLNHDAMYWYRQDPGQGLRLIYYSQIVNDFQKGDIAEGYSVSREKKESFPLTVTSAQKNPTAFYLCASSPWTGSSYEQYFGPGTRLTVT.

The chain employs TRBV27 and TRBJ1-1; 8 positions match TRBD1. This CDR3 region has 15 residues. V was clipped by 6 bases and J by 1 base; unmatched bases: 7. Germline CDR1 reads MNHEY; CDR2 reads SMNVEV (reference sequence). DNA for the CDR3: TGTGCCAGCAGGACAGGGGTCGCCCCGAACACTGAAGCTTTCTTT. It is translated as CASRTGVAPNTEAFF.

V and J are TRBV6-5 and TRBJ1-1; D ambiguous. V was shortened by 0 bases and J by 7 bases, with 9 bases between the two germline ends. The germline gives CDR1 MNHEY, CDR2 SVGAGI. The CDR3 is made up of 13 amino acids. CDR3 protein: CASSYSGGHEAFF. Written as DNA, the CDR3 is TGTGCCAGCAGTTACTCAGGAGGTCATGAAGCTTTCTTT.

The CDR3 spells CATSSSRAQVPNTGELFF. CDR3 coding DNA: TGTGCCACCAGCAGTTCCAGAGCTCAGGTTCCCAACACCGGGGAGCTGTTTTTT. The rearrangement joins TRBV15 to TRBJ2-2; the D is unclear. The length of the CDR3 is 18 residues. Germline loops: CDR1 LNHNV, CDR2 YYDKDF (reference sequence). The V end lost 3 bases, the J end lost 2 bases, and 19 bases lay between the germline ends.

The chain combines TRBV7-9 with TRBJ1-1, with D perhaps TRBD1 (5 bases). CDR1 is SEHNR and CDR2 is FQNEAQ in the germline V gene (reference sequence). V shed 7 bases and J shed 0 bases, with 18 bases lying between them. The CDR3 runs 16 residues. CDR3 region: CASISPTGGLNTEAFF. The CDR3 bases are TGTGCCAGCATCTCCCCAACGGGGGGATTGAACACTGAAGCTTTCTTT.

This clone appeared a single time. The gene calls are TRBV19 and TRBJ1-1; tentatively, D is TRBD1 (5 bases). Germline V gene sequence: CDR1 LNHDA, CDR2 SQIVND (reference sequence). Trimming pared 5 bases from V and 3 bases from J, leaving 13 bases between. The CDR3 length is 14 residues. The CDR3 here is CASSPYWGYTEAFF. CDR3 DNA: TGTGCCAGTAGTCCCTATTGGGGGTACACTGAAGCTTTCTTT.

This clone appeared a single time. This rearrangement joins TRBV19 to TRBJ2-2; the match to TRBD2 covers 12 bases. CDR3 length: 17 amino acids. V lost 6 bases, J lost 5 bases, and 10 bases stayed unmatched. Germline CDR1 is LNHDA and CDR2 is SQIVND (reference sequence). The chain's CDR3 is CASRPGLAGGGTGELFF. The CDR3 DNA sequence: TGTGCCAGTAGACCGGGACTAGCGGGTGGGGGTACCGGGGAGCTGTTTTTT.

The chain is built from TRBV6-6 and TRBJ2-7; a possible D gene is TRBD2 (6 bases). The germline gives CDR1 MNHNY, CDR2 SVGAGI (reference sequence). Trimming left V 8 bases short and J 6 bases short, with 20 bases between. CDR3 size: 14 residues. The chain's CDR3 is CASCERLEKGEQYF. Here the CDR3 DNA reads TGTGCCAGCTGCGAAAGACTAGAGAAGGGCGAGCAGTACTTC.

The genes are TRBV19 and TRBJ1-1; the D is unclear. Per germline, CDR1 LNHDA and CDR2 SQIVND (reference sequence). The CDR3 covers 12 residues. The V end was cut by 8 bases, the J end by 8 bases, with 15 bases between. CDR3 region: CASQSVGIEAFF. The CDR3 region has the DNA TGTGCCAGTCAGAGCGTAGGCATAGAAGCTTTCTTT.

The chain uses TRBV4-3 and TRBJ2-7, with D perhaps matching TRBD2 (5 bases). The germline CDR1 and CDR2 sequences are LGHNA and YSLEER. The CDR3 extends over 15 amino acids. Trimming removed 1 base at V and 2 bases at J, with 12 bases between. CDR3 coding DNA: TGCGCCAGCAGCCAAGGCTCGGGAAAAGCCTACGAGCAGTACTTC. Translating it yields CASSQGSGKAYEQYF.

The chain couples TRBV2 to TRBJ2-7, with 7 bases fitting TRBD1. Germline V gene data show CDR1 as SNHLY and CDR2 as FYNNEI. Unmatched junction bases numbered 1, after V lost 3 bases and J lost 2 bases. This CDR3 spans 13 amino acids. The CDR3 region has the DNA TGTGCCAGCAGTGAGGGGACAGCCTACGAGCAGTACTTC. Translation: CASSEGTAYEQYF.

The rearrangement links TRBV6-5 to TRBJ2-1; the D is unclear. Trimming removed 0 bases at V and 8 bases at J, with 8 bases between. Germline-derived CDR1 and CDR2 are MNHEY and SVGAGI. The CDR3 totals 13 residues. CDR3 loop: CASSYSGQYEQFF. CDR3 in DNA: TGTGCCAGCAGTTACTCTGGCCAGTATGAGCAGTTCTTC.

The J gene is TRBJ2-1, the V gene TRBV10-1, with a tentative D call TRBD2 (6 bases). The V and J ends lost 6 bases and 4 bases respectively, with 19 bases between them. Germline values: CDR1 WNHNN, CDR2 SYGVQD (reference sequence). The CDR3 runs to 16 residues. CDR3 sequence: CASSSLLSGVYNEQFF. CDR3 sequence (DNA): TGCGCCAGCAGCTCCCTTCTATCGGGAGTATACAATGAGCAGTTCTTC.

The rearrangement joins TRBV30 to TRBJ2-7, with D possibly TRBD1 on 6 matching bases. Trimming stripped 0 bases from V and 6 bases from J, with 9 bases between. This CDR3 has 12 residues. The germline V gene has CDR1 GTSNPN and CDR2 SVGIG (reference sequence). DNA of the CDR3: TGTGCCTGGAGTGTACAGGGAGTCGAGCAGTACTTC. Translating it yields CAWSVQGVEQYF.

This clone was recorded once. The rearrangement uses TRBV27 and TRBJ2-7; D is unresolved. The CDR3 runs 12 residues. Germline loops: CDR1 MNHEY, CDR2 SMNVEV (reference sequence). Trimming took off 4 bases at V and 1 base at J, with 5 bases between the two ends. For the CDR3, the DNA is TGTGCCAGCAGTTCTGCATCCTACGAGCAGTACTTC. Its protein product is CASSSASYEQYF.

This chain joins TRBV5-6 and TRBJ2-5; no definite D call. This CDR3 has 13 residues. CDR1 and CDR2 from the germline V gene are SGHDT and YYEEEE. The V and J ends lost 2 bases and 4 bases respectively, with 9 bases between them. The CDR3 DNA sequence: TGTGCCAGCAGCTTTCAAGGCAGAGAGACCCAGTACTTC. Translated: CASSFQGRETQYF.

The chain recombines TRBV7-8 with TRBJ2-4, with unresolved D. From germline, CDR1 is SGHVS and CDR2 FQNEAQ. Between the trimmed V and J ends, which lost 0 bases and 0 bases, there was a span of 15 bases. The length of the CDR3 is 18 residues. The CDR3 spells CASSLARLVGGAKNIQYF. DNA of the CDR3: TGTGCCAGCAGCTTAGCGCGCTTAGTAGGTGGAGCCAAAAACATTCAGTACTTC.

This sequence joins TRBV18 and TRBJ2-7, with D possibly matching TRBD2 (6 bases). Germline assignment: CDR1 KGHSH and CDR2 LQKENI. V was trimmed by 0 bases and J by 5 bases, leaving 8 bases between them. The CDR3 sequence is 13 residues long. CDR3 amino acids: CASSPPPGDEQYF. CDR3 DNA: TGTGCCAGCTCACCACCGCCGGGGGACGAGCAGTACTTC.

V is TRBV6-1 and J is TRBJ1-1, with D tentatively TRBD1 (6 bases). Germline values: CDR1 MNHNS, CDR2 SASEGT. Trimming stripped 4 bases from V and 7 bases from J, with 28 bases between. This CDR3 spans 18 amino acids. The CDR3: CASSASRDIPVAANEAFF. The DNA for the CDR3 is TGTGCCAGCAGTGCGTCCCGGGACATTCCCGTAGCCGCCAATGAAGCTTTCTTT.

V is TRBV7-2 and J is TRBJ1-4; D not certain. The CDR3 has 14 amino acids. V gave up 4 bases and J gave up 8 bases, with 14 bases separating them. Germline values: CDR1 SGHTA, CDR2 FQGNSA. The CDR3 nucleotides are TGTGCCAGCAGCTCCCCGGCGGTTCGGGAAAAACTGTTTTTT. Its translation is CASSSPAVREKLFF. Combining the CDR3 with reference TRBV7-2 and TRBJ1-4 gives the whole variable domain GAGVSQSPSNKVTEKGKDVELRCDPISGHTALYWYRQSLGQGLEFLIYFQGNSAPDKSGLPSDRFSAERTGGSVSTLTIQRTQQEDSAVYLCASSSPAVREKLFFGSGTQLSVL.

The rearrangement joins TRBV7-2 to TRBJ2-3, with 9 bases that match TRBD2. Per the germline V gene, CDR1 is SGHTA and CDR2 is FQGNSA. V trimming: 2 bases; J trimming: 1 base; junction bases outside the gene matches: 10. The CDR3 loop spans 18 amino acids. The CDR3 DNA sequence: TGTGCCAGCAGCTTATCGAGCGGGAGGAGTGGAGGCACAGATACGCAGTATTTT. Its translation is CASSLSSGRSGGTDTQYF.

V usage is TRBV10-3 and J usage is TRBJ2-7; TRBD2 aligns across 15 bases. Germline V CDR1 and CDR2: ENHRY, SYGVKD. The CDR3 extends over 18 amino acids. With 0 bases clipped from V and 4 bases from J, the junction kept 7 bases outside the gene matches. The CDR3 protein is CAISESPSGTSGRYEQYF. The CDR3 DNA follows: TGTGCCATCAGTGAGTCGCCATCTGGGACTAGCGGGAGGTACGAGCAGTACTTC.

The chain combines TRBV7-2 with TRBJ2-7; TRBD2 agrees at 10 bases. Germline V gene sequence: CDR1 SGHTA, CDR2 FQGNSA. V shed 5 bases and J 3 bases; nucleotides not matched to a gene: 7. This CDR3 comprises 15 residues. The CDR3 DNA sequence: TGTGCCAGCAGCCTAGGACTAGCGGAGTTCTACGAGCAGTACTTC. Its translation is CASSLGLAEFYEQYF.

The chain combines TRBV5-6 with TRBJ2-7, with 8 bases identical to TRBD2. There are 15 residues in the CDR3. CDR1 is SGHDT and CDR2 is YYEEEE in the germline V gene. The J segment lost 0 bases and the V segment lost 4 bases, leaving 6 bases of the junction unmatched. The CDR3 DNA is TGTGCCAGCAGCCGTCTAGCGGGTCTCTCCTACGAGCAGTACTTC. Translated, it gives CASSRLAGLSYEQYF.

CDR3 DNA sequence: TGCGCCAGCAGCTTGGGGGGCAGGGAAGAGACCCAGTACTTC. Amino acid sequence: CASSLGGREETQYF. V and J are TRBV5-1 and TRBJ2-5; TRBD1 is a possible D gene (5 bases). Trimming stripped 0 bases from V and 3 bases from J, with 9 bases between. Germline CDR1 reads SGHRS; CDR2 reads YFSETQ. CDR3 length: 14 amino acids.

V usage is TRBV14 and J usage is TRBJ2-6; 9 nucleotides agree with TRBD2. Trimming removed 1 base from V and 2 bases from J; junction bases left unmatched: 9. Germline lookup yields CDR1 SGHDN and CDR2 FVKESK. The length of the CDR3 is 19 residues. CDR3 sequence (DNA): TGTGCCAGCAGCCAAGCCGATTCCAGCGGGAGGCCTGGGGCCAACGTCCTGACTTTC. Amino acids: CASSQADSSGRPGANVLTF.

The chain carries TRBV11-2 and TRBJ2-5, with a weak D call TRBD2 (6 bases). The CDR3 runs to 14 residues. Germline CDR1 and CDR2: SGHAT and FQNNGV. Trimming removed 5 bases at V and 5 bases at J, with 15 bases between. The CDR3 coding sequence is TGTGCCAGCAGCGGGAGGACGCACGGGGAGACCCAGTACTTC. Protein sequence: CASSGRTHGETQYF. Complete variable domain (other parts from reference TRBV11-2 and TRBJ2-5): EAGVAQSPRYKIIEKRQSVAFWCNPISGHATLYWYQQILGQGPKLLIQFQNNGVVDDSQLPKDRFSAERLKGVDSTLKIQPAKLEDSAVYLCASSGRTHGETQYFGPGTRLLVL.